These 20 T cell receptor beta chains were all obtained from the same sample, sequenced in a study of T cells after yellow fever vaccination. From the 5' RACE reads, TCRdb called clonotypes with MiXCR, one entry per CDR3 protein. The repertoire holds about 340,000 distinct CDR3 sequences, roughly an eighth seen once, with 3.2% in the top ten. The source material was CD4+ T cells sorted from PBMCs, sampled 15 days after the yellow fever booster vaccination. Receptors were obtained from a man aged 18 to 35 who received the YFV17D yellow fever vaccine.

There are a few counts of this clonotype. The CDR3 region has the DNA TGCGCCAGCAGCCCCCAGCTAGCGGGGCAAGAGACCCAGTACTTC. It translates to CASSPQLAGQETQYF. The chain recombines TRBV4-3 with TRBJ2-5; 9 bases agree with TRBD2. Germline CDR1 and CDR2: LGHNA and YSLEER. The CDR3 length is 15 residues. Trimming took 4 bases from V and 2 from J; bases not matched to a gene: 5.

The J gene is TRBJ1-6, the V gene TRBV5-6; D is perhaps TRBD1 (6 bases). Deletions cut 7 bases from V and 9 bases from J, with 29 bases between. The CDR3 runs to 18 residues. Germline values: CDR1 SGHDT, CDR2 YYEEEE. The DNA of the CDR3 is TGTGCCAGCGGAGAAAGCCGGGGGGGCGCGTCGATTCTTTCACCCCTCCACTTT. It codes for CASGESRGGASILSPLHF.

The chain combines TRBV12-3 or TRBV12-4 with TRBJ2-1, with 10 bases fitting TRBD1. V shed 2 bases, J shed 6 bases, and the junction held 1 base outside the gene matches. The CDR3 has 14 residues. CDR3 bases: TGTGCCAGCAGTTTATGGGACAGGGGCAATGAGCAGTTCTTC. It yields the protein CASSLWDRGNEQFF.

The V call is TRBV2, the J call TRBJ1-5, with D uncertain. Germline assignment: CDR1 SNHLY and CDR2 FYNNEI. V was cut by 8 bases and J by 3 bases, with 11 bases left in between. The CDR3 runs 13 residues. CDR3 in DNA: TGTGCCAGCGCCTACGGGAACAATCAGCCCCAGCATTTT. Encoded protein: CASAYGNNQPQHF.

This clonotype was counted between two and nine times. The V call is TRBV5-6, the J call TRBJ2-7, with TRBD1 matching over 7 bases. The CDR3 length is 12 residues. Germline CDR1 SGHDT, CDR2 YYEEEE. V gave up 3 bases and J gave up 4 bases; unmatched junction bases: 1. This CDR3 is CASSSGQYEQYF. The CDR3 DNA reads TGTGCCAGCAGCTCGGGACAGTACGAGCAGTACTTC.

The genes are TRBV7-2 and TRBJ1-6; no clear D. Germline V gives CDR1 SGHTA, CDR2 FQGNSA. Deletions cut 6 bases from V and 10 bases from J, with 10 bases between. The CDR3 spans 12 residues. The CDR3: CASSSSVSPLHF. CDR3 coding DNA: TGTGCCAGCAGTTCTAGCGTCTCACCCCTCCACTTT.

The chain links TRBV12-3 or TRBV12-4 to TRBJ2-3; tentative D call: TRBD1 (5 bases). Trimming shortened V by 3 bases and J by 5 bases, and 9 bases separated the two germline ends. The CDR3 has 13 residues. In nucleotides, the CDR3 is TGTGCCAGCAGTTTTTACACAGGAGATACGCAGTATTTT. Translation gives CASSFYTGDTQYF.

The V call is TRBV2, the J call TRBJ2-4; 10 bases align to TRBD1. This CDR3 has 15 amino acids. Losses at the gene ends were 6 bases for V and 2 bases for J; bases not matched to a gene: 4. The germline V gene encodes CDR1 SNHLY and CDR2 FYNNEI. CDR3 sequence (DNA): TGTGCCAGCAGCTTGACAGGGGGCACCAAAAACATTCAGTACTTC. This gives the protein CASSLTGGTKNIQYF. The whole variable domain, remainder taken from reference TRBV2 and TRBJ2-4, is EPEVTQTPSHQVTQMGQEVILRCVPISNHLYFYWYRQILGQKVEFLVSFYNNEISEKSEIFDDQFSVERPDGSNFTLKIRSTKLEDSAMYFCASSLTGGTKNIQYFGAGTRLSVL.

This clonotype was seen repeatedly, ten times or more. Here the CDR3 DNA reads TGTGCCATCAGTGGTGGATCTGGTATTGGAAATTCACCCCTCCACTTT. It specifies CAISGGSGIGNSPLHF. V and J are TRBV10-3 and TRBJ1-6; D remains unclear. V shed 4 bases and J shed 7 bases, with 17 bases lying between them. CDR1 is ENHRY and CDR2 is SYGVKD in the germline V gene. The CDR3 runs 16 residues.

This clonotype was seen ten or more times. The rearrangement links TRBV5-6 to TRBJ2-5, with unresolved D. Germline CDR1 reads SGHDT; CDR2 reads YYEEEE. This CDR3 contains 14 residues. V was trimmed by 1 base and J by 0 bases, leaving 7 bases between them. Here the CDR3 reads CASSLFSHQETQYF. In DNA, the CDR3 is TGTGCCAGCAGCTTGTTCAGCCACCAAGAGACCCAGTACTTC.

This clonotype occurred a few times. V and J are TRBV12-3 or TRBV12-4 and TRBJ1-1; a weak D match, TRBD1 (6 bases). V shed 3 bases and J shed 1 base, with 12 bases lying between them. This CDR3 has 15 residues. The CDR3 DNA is TGTGCCAGCAGTTTTTCAGGGGCGGGGAACACTGAAGCTTTCTTT. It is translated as CASSFSGAGNTEAFF.

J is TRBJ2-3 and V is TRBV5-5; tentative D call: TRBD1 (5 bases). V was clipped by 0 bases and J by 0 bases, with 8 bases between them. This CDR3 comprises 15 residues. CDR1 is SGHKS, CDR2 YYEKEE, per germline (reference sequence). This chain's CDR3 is CASSLGQMSTDTQYF. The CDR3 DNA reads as TGTGCCAGCAGCTTGGGACAGATGAGCACAGATACGCAGTATTTT.

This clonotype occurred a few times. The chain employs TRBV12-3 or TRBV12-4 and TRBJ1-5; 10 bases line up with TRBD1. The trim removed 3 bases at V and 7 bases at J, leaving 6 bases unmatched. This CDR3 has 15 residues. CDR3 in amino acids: CASSFGTGVGQPQHF. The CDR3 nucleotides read TGTGCCAGCAGTTTCGGGACAGGGGTCGGCCAGCCCCAGCATTTT.

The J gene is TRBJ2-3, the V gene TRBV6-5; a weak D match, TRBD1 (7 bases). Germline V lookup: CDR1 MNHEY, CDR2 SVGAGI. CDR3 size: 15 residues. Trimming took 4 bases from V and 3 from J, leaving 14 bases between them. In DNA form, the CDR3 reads TGTGCCAGCAGTTGGAGCAGGGGGAGGACAGATACGCAGTATTTT. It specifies CASSWSRGRTDTQYF.

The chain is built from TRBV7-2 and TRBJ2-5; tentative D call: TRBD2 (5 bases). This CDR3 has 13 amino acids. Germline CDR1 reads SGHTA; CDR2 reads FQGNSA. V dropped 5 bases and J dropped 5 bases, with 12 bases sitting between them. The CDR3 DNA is TGTGCCAGCAGCGTGAGGGTCCGGGAGACCCAGTACTTC. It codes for CASSVRVRETQYF.

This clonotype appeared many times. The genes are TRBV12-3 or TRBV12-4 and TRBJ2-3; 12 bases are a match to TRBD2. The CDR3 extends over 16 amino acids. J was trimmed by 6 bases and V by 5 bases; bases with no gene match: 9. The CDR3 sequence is CASSRALTSGGDTQYF. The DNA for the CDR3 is TGTGCCAGCAGTCGAGCTTTGACTAGCGGGGGTGATACGCAGTATTTT.

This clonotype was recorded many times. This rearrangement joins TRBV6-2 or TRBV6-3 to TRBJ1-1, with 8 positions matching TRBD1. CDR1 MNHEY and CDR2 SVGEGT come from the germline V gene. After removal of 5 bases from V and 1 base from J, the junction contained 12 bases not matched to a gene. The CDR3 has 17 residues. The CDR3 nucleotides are TGTGCCAGCAGTACCCTCCGCGGACAGGGTGAGAACACTGAAGCTTTCTTT. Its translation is CASSTLRGQGENTEAFF.

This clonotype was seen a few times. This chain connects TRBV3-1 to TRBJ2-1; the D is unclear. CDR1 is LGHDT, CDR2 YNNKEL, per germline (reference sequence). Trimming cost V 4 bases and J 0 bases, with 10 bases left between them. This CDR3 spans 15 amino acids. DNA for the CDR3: TGTGCCAGCAGCCGGGGTGGGCGCTCCTACAATGAGCAGTTCTTC. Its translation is CASSRGGRSYNEQFF.

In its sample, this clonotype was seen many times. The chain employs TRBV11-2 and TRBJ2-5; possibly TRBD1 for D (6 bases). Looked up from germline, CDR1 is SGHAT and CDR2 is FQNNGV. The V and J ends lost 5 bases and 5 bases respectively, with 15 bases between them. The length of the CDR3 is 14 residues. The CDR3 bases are TGTGCCAGCAGCCTACGAAGTCAGGGGGAGACCCAGTACTTC. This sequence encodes CASSLRSQGETQYF.

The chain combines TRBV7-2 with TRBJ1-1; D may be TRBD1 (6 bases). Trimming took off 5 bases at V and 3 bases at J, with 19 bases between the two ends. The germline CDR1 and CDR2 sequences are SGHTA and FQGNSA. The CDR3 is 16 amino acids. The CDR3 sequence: CASSPGGSRGYTEAFF. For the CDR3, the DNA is TGTGCCAGCAGCCCCGGTGGGTCCAGGGGTTACACTGAAGCTTTCTTT.